This TCR beta chain came from a study of CD8+CD57+ T cells in acquired aplastic anemia. Findings and limits, study-wide: The study identified twenty-nine CD8+ CDR3 sequences shared by patients and controls.

The patients chosen for sequencing had shown expansion of CD8+CD57+ cells (detected by flow cytometry). Per germline, CDR1 MNHEY and CDR2 SVGEGT. The CDR3 extends over 15 amino acids. Notes on this clonotype: Antigen specificity is unknown. At one of its ends the junction is not consistent with the germline gene, which may arise from a read error.

Genomic DNA, the template, was used for profiling of the TCR beta VDJ and CDR3. TCRdb re-called the reads through MiXCR, storing one row per CDR3 protein. The sample consists of about 180,000 distinct CDR3 sequences, about 60% of them appearing once. The sequenced sample consisted of sorted CD4+, CD8+, or CD8+CD57+ T cells (not recorded which) from PBMCs. The receptor's source is a human donor with aplastic anemia. The chain joins TRBV6-2 or TRBV6-3 to TRBJ2-1; TRBD2 aligns across 8 bases. In nucleotides, the CDR3 is TGTGCCAGCAGTTACTCCGGGGGGGGCACTAATGAGCGGTTCTTC. Amino acids: CASSYSGGGTNERFF.